One sample yielded the 31 T cell receptor beta chains listed below, sequenced in a study of neoadjuvant anti-PD-1 for oral cavity cancer (dated by TCRdb to about 2021). Library preparation used the immunoSEQ multiplex PCR assay. Entries here come from immuneACCESS through TCRdb and include only in-frame sequences with V and J called. Some clones fail to appear in such tables; in the studies checked, an unresolved V gene covers under half of the shortfall, and the cause of the remainder is unknown. The sample records 6,500 to 8,500 clones, around 48% of which are singletons. 11% of the sample is held by the ten biggest clonotypes. The sample's time point label is to be understood as: before neoadjuvant nivolumab. Material: tumor tissue, obtained before nivolumab (anti-PD-1) treatment. The receptor source for this set is a person between 40 and 85 years old with oral cavity squamous cell carcinoma.

The chain is built from TRBV27 and TRBJ1-1; D might be TRBD1 (6 bases). Germline assignment: CDR1 MNHEY and CDR2 SMNVEV (reference sequence). V lost 5 bases and J 1 base, leaving 8 bases between the germline ends. This CDR3 contains 13 residues. The DNA of the CDR3 is TGTGCCAGCAGTCTGACAGGGAACACTGAAGCTTTCTTT. Its translation: CASSLTGNTEAFF.

The genes are TRBV6-6 and TRBJ2-7, with D perhaps being TRBD1 or TRBD2 (5 bases each). Looked up from germline, CDR1 is MNHNY and CDR2 is SVGAGI (reference sequence). The CDR3 is 15 residues long. V gave up 5 bases and J gave up 0 bases, with 14 bases separating them. CDR3 loop: CASSPGTVFSYEQYF. In nucleotides, the CDR3 is TGTGCCAGCAGTCCCGGGACGGTCTTCTCCTACGAGCAGTACTTC.

V is TRBV11-2 and J is TRBJ2-7, with 14 bases lining up with TRBD2. This CDR3 has 15 amino acids. J gave up 6 bases and V 5 bases, and 6 bases lay outside the gene matches. CDR1 is SGHAT, CDR2 FQNNGV, per germline. CDR3: CASSPRLAGGGEQYF. The CDR3 bases are TGTGCCAGCAGCCCCAGACTAGCGGGAGGGGGCGAGCAGTACTTC.

This clone came up once. The chain combines TRBV7-8 with TRBJ1-1; no firm D call. The germline V gene has CDR1 SGHVS and CDR2 FQNEAQ. V was trimmed by 5 bases and J by 3 bases, leaving 10 bases between them. CDR3 length equals 13 residues. The CDR3 sequence is CASSLQYYTEAFF. As DNA, the CDR3 is TGTGCCAGCAGCCTACAGTACTACACTGAAGCTTTCTTT.

This clone showed up just a few times. The chain has TRBV19 and TRBJ2-7, with D possibly TRBD1 on 5 matching bases. CDR3 size: 13 residues. Germline lookup yields CDR1 LNHDA and CDR2 SQIVND (reference sequence). V dropped 3 bases and J dropped 3 bases, with 9 bases sitting between them. The CDR3 DNA follows: TGTGCCAGTAGTATCGGGCAGGGCTACGAGCAGTACTTC. Amino acids: CASSIGQGYEQYF.

This clone was counted only a few times. The CDR3 protein is CASRFRDGNYGYTF. CDR3 bases: TGTGCCAGTAGGTTCCGGGACGGTAACTATGGCTACACCTTC. The rearrangement links TRBV19 to TRBJ1-2; D possibly corresponds to TRBD1 (5 bases). V was clipped by 6 bases and J by 1 base, with 12 bases between them. In germline, CDR1 is LNHDA, CDR2 SQIVND (reference sequence). The CDR3 consists of 14 residues.

The V call is TRBV21-1, the J call TRBJ2-1; TRBD2, the D gene given by the table, was not confirmed from the DNA. TRBV21-1 is a pseudogene segment. The CDR3 is 14 residues long. DNA of the CDR3: TGTGCCAGCAGCAGGCGTAGCGCTCTCAATGAGCAGTTCTTC. Residues: CASSRRSALNEQFF.

V usage is TRBV19 and J usage is TRBJ1-5; perhaps TRBD1 as D (5 bases). The CDR3 runs 12 residues. The germline gives CDR1 LNHDA, CDR2 SQIVND (reference sequence). Trimming removed 5 bases from V and 9 bases from J, with 11 bases in between. CDR3 region: CASSSQVPPQHF. The DNA of the CDR3 is TGTGCCAGTAGTTCACAGGTTCCGCCCCAGCATTTT.

The rearrangement uses TRBV5-6 and TRBJ2-5, with 7 bases that match TRBD2. The CDR3 contains 15 residues. Germline values: CDR1 SGHDT, CDR2 YYEEEE. With V trimmed by 4 bases and J by 2 bases, 8 bases remained unmatched. The CDR3 loop reads CASSQLWGGQETQYF. CDR3 nucleotide sequence: TGTGCCAGCAGCCAGCTGTGGGGAGGGCAAGAGACCCAGTACTTC.

This clone showed up just a few times. The gene calls are TRBV5-5 and TRBJ1-2; D may be TRBD1 (5 bases). Germline values: CDR1 SGHKS, CDR2 YYEKEE (reference sequence). The V gene lost 4 bases and the J gene lost 4 bases, with 14 bases spanning the gap. The CDR3 has 14 residues. The CDR3 DNA reads as TGTGCCAGCAGCATAATGGGGGGGACCTATGGCTACACCTTC. Translating gives CASSIMGGTYGYTF.

V gene TRBV5-6 combines with J gene TRBJ1-2, with 10 nucleotides matching TRBD1. CDR3 size: 17 residues. The germline V gene encodes CDR1 SGHDT and CDR2 YYEEEE. The V segment lost 4 bases and the J segment 2 bases; nucleotides outside the gene matches: 11. CDR3 residues: CASSVPGTGDANYGYTF. The DNA for the CDR3 is TGTGCCAGCAGCGTACCCGGGACAGGGGACGCCAACTATGGCTACACCTTC.

This clone was counted a single time. The chain's CDR3 is CATSRAGGFRYGYTF. The CDR3 nucleotides read TGTGCCACCAGCAGAGCGGGGGGTTTTAGATATGGCTACACCTTC. The chain combines TRBV15 with TRBJ1-2; D might be TRBD1 (5 bases). Germline CDR1 and CDR2: LNHNV and YYDKDF (reference sequence). CDR3 length: 15 residues. Trimming removed 1 base from V and 5 bases from J, with 14 bases in between.

The chain employs TRBV7-2 and TRBJ2-7; D may be TRBD1 or TRBD2 (5 bases each). In germline, CDR1 is SGHTA, CDR2 FQGNSA. The CDR3 has 18 residues. Trimming took 1 base from V and 3 from J, leaving 22 bases between them. CDR3 region: CASSLEWGIGTVFYEQYF. The CDR3 nucleotides read TGTGCCAGCAGCTTAGAGTGGGGCATAGGGACGGTTTTCTACGAGCAGTACTTC.

The genes are TRBV5-5 and TRBJ2-6; 7 bases line up with TRBD1. The germline gives CDR1 SGHKS, CDR2 YYEKEE (reference sequence). Trimming cost V 5 bases and J 2 bases; bases outside gene matches: 4. There are 15 residues in the CDR3. CDR3 in DNA: TGTGCCAGCAGTACTCAGGGGGCTGGGGCCAACGTCCTGACTTTC. Translation gives CASSTQGAGANVLTF.

The CDR3 protein is CASSGRGADTQYF. The CDR3 nucleotides are TGTGCCAGTAGCGGGAGAGGGGCAGATACGCAGTATTTT. This rearrangement joins TRBV19 to TRBJ2-3; D perhaps matches TRBD2 (6 bases). The V gene lost 6 bases and the J gene lost 4 bases, with 11 bases spanning the gap. Per the germline V gene, CDR1 is LNHDA and CDR2 is SQIVND (reference sequence). CDR3 size: 13 residues.

This clone appeared a few times. The genes are TRBV27 and TRBJ2-4, with D unclear. Trimming stripped 5 bases from V and 0 bases from J, with 23 bases between. CDR3 length: 19 residues. Germline CDR1 reads MNHEY; CDR2 reads SMNVEV (reference sequence). In DNA, the CDR3 is TGTGCCAGCAGTCCGTACAGTGACGTTTCTTCCATAGCCAAAAACATTCAGTACTTC. Its translation is CASSPYSDVSSIAKNIQYF.

J is TRBJ2-7 and V is TRBV6-1, with TRBD1 matching over 9 bases. The CDR3 length is 15 residues. V trimming: 10 bases; J trimming: 1 base; junction bases outside the gene matches: 11. Looked up from germline, CDR1 is MNHNS and CDR2 is SASEGT. This CDR3 reads CATRWTGVSSYEQYF. CDR3 nucleotides: TGTGCCACTCGTTGGACAGGGGTGTCGTCCTACGAGCAGTACTTC.

This chain connects TRBV7-9 to TRBJ2-7, with 9 nucleotides matching TRBD2. V was pared by 4 bases and J by 5 bases, with 9 bases of the junction left unmatched. Germline loops: CDR1 SEHNR, CDR2 FQNEAQ (reference sequence). The CDR3 sequence is 15 residues long. The CDR3 is CASSSLAGFIHEQYF. The CDR3 region has the DNA TGTGCCAGCAGCTCCCTAGCGGGATTCATCCACGAGCAGTACTTC.

This rearrangement joins TRBV18 to TRBJ1-2; no clear D gene. From germline, CDR1 is KGHSH and CDR2 LQKENI. The V and J ends lost 1 base and 1 base respectively, with 4 bases between them. The CDR3 sequence is 13 residues long. CDR3 loop: CASSPRDNYGYTF. The CDR3 DNA sequence: TGTGCCAGCTCACCACGAGATAACTATGGCTACACCTTC.

The V gene is TRBV18, the J gene TRBJ2-7; D perhaps matches TRBD1 (6 bases). The length of the CDR3 is 14 residues. V was cut by 1 base and J by 4 bases, with 11 bases left in between. Germline V gene data show CDR1 as KGHSH and CDR2 as LQKENI. The CDR3 protein is CASSPLQQGYEQYF. In DNA, the CDR3 is TGTGCCAGCTCACCACTGCAACAGGGTTACGAGCAGTACTTC.

The rearrangement uses TRBV6-5 and TRBJ2-7; TRBD1 matches 9 bases. CDR1 and CDR2 from the germline V gene are MNHEY and SVGAGI. V lost 6 bases to trimming and J lost 7 bases; unmatched junction nucleotides: 10. This CDR3 comprises 14 residues. CDR3 protein: CASRPGQGLGEQYF. CDR3 coding DNA: TGTGCCAGCAGACCGGGACAGGGATTGGGAGAGCAGTACTTC.

This clone occurred a few times. This rearrangement joins TRBV19 to TRBJ1-2; D not certain. Germline V gene data show CDR1 as LNHDA and CDR2 as SQIVND (reference sequence). The CDR3 extends over 11 amino acids. Trimming took 9 bases from V and 2 from J, leaving 7 bases between them. The CDR3 sequence: CASARNYGYTF. CDR3 sequence (DNA): TGTGCCAGCGCCAGGAACTATGGCTACACCTTC.

The chain recombines TRBV19 with TRBJ1-2; D remains ambiguous. The CDR3 has 12 residues. The V end was cut by 6 bases, the J end by 4 bases, with 9 bases between. Germline V CDR1 and CDR2: LNHDA, SQIVND (reference sequence). The CDR3 sequence is CASRESGYGYTF. The DNA of the CDR3 is TGTGCCAGTAGGGAGTCTGGCTATGGCTACACCTTC.

The CDR3 reads CASSSLKGLAGVNEQFF. The CDR3 coding sequence is TGTGCCAGCAGCTCACTTAAGGGACTAGCGGGAGTCAATGAGCAGTTCTTC. The V gene is TRBV7-9, the J gene TRBJ2-1, with 14 bases matching TRBD2. CDR3 size: 17 residues. Germline lookup yields CDR1 SEHNR and CDR2 FQNEAQ (reference sequence). Trimming took 4 bases from V and 6 from J; bases not matched to a gene: 8.

The sample holds a few counts of this clone. The chain recombines TRBV6-5 with TRBJ2-2; no firm D call. V was trimmed by 0 bases and J by 10 bases, leaving 9 bases between them. Germline V lookup: CDR1 MNHEY, CDR2 SVGAGI. The CDR3 sequence is 13 residues long. The CDR3 coding sequence is TGTGCCAGCAGTTACTCATCGGCAGTGGAGCTGTTTTTT. Protein: CASSYSSAVELFF.

This clone was observed a single time. This chain links TRBV10-1 with TRBJ2-7, with 10 nucleotides matching TRBD1. After removal of 4 bases from V and 4 bases from J, the junction contained 10 bases not matched to a gene. Looked up from germline, CDR1 is WNHNN and CDR2 is SYGVQD (reference sequence). The CDR3 length is 16 residues. The CDR3 sequence is CASSAGTGVLGYEQYF. In DNA, the CDR3 is TGCGCCAGCAGTGCCGGGACAGGGGTGTTGGGATACGAGCAGTACTTC.

This clone has more than one count but fewer than ten. V gene TRBV11-2 combines with J gene TRBJ2-1, with a tentative D call TRBD2 (5 bases). Trimming removed 2 bases at V and 6 bases at J, with 11 bases between. The CDR3 is 14 amino acids. The germline V gene has CDR1 SGHAT and CDR2 FQNNGV. Here the CDR3 reads CASSLTSSGNEQFF. CDR3 sequence (DNA): TGTGCCAGCAGCTTAACTAGTTCGGGCAATGAGCAGTTCTTC.

The chain combines TRBV28 with TRBJ2-5, with a weak D call TRBD1 (5 bases). Germline V gene lookup returns CDR1 MDHEN and CDR2 SYDVKM. The CDR3 contains 15 residues. V was trimmed by 8 bases and J by 5 bases, leaving 21 bases between them. DNA of the CDR3: TGTGCCAGCCCTCCCTCCCCAGGGTCCAAGGAGACCCAGTACTTC. Translated: CASPPSPGSKETQYF.

The gene calls are TRBV10-1 and TRBJ2-7; 7 nucleotides align to TRBD2. The V and J ends lost 2 bases and 4 bases, in that order; junction bases with no gene match: 14. The CDR3 is 17 amino acids. Germline V lookup: CDR1 WNHNN, CDR2 SYGVQD (reference sequence). The CDR3 protein is CASSERSGTLLSYEQYF. The CDR3 coding sequence is TGCGCCAGCAGTGAGAGGAGCGGGACGCTCCTTTCTTACGAGCAGTACTTC.

The chain couples TRBV10-3 to TRBJ2-1; TRBD2 agrees at 9 bases. The CDR3 runs 15 residues. V lost 1 base, J lost 6 bases, and 4 bases stayed unmatched. Germline loops: CDR1 ENHRY, CDR2 SYGVKD. The CDR3 region is CAISELAGVSNEQFF. CDR3 bases: TGTGCCATCAGTGAGTTAGCGGGAGTCAGCAATGAGCAGTTCTTC.

This sequence joins TRBV28 and TRBJ1-5; 7 nucleotides match TRBD1. Germline CDR1 is MDHEN and CDR2 is SYDVKM. J gave up 4 bases and V 6 bases, and 12 bases lay outside the gene matches. The CDR3 length is 16 residues. CDR3 nucleotide sequence: TGTGCCAGCAGCCCATTGACAGGGACTTATAATCAGCCCCAGCATTTT. It yields the protein CASSPLTGTYNQPQHF.